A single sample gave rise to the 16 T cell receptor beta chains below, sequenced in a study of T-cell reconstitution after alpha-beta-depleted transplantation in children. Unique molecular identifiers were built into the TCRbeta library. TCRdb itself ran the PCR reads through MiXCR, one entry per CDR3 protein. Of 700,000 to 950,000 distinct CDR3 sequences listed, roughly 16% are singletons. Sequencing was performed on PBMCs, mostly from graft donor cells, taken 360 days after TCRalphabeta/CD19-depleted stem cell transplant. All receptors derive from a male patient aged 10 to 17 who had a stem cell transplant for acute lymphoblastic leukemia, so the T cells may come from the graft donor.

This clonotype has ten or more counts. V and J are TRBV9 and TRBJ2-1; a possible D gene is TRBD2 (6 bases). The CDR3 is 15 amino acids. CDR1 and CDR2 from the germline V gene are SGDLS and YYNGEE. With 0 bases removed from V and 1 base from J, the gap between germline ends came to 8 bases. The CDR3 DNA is TGTGCCAGCAGCGTAGTGGAGGGTTCCTACAATGAGCAGTTCTTC. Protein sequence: CASSVVEGSYNEQFF.

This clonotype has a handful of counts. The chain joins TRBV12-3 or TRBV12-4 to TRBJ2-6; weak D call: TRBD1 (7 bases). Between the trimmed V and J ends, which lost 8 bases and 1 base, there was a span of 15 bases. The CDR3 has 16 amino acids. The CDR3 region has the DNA TGTGCCAGCCGAGGGGGGACAGCATCTGGGGCCAACGTCCTGACTTTC. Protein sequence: CASRGGTASGANVLTF.

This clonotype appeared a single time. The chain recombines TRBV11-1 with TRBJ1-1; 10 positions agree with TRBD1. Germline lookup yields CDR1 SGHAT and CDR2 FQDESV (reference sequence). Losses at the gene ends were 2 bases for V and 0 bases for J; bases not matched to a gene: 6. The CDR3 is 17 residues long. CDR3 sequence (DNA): TGTGCCAGCAGCTTACAAGGGACAGGGGCGATGAACACTGAAGCTTTCTTT. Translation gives CASSLQGTGAMNTEAFF. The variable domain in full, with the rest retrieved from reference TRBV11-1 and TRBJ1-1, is EAEVAQSPRYKITEKSQAVAFWCDPISGHATLYWYRQILGQGPELLVQFQDESVVDDSQLPKDRFSAERLKGVDSTLKIQPAELGDSAMYLCASSLQGTGAMNTEAFFGQGTRLTVV.

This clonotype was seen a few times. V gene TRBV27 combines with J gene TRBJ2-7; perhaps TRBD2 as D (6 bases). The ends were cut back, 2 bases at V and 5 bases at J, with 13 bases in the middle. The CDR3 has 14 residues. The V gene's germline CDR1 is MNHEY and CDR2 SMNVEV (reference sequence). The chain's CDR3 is CASSLGGFLDEQYF. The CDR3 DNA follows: TGTGCCAGCAGTTTAGGAGGGTTCCTAGACGAGCAGTACTTC.

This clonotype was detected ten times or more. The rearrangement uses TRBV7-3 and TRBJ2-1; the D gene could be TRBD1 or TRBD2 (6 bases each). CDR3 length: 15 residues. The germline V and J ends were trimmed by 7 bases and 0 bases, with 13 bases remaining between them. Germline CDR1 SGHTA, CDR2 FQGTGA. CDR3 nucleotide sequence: TGTGCCAGCACCCCCGGGGGCAGCTCCTACAATGAGCAGTTCTTC. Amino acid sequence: CASTPGGSSYNEQFF.

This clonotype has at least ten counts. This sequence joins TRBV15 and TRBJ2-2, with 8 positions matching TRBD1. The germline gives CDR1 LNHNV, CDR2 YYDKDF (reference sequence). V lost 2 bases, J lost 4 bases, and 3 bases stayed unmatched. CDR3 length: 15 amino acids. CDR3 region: CATSRQGAGTGELFF. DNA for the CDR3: TGTGCCACCAGCAGACAGGGGGCAGGCACCGGGGAGCTGTTTTTT.

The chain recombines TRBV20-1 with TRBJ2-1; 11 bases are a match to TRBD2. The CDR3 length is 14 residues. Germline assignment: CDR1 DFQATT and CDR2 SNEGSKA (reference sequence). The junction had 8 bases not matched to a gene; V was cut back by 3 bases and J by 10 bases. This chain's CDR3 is CSARALAGVREQFF. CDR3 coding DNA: TGCAGTGCTAGGGCACTAGCGGGAGTCCGCGAGCAGTTCTTC.

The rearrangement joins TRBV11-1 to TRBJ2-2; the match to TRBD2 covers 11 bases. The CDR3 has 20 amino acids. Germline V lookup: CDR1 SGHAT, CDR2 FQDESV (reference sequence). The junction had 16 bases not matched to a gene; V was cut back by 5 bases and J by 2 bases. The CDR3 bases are TGTGCCAGCAGCATCTCCGGGACTAGCGGCTCGTGGGGAAACACCGGGGAGCTGTTTTTT. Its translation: CASSISGTSGSWGNTGELFF.

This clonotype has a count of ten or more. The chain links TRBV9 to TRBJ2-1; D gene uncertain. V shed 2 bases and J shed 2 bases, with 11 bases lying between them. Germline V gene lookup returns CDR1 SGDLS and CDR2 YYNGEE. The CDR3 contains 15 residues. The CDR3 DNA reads TGTGCCAGCAGCGTCCGACCGGATCCCTACAATGAGCAGTTCTTC. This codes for CASSVRPDPYNEQFF.

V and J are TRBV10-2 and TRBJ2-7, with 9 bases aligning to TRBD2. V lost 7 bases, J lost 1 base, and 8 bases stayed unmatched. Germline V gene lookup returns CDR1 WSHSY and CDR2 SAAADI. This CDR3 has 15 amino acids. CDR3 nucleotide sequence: TGCGCCAGCAAGGCTTCTCTAGCGGGATCCTACGAGCAGTACTTC. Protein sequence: CASKASLAGSYEQYF.

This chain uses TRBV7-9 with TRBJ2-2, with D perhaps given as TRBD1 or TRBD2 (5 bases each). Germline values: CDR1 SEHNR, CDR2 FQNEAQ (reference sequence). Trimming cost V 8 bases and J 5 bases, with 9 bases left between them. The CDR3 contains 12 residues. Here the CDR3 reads CASGTVTGELFF. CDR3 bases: TGTGCCAGCGGGACGGTAACCGGGGAGCTGTTTTTT.

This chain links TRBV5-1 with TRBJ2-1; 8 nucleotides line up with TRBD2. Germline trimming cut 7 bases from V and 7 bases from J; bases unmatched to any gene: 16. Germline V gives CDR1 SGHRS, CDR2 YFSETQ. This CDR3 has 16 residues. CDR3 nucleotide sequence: TGCGCCAGCGGCCCAGGCCAGCGGGAGTCAGGAAATGAGCAGTTCTTC. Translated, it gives CASGPGQRESGNEQFF.

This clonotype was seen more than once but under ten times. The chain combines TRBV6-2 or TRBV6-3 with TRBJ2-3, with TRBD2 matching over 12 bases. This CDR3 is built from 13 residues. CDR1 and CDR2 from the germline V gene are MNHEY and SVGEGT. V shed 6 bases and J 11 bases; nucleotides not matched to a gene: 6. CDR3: CASSPTSGGGQYF. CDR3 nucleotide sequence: TGTGCCAGCAGCCCGACTAGCGGGGGTGGGCAGTATTTT.

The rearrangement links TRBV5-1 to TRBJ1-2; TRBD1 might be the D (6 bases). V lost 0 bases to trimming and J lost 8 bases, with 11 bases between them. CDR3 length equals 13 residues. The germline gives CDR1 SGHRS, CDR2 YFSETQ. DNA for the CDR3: TGCGCCAGCAGCTTGGAAGGGGGGAGAGGCTACACCTTC. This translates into CASSLEGGRGYTF.

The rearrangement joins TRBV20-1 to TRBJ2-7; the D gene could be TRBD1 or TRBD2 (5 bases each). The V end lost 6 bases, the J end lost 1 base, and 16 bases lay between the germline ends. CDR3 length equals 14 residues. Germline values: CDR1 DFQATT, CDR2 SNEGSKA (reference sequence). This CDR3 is CSAPPGAGSYEQYF. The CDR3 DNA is TGCAGTGCCCCTCCCGGGGCTGGGTCCTACGAGCAGTACTTC.

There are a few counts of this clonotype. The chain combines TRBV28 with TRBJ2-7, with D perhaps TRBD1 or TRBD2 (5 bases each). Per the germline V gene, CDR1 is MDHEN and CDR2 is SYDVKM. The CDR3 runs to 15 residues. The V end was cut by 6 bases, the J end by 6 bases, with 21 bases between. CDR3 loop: CASSLLGVEGGEQYF. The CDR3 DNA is TGTGCCAGCAGCCTTTTAGGGGTCGAGGGTGGCGAGCAGTACTTC.